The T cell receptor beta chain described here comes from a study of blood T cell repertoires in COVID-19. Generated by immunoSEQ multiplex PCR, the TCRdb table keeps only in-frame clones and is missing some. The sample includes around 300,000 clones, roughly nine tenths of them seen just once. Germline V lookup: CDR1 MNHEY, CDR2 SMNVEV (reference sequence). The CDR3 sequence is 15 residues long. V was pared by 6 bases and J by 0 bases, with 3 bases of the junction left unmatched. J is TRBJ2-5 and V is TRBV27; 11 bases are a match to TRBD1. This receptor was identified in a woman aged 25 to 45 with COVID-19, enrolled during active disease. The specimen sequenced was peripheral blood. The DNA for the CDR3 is TGTGCCAGCAGCCGGGACAGGGGGTACCAAGAGACCCAGTACTTC. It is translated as CASSRDRGYQETQYF.